This T cell receptor beta chain comes out of a study of Graves' ophthalmopathy and Graves' hyperthyroidism. Amplification of TCR beta CDR3 regions used RNA transcripts. The library came from an HTBI-primed first-round RT-PCR and a second-round multiplex PCR. TCRdb passed the multiplex PCR reads through MiXCR, listing each CDR3 protein once. The table has about 1.2 million distinct CDR3 sequences, 36% seen once; the top ten hold 11%. People with hyperthyroidism were aged 18 to 65 and newly diagnosed, under 2 months' duration. Pregnant or lactating patients and those with other autoimmune diseases or uncontrolled infections were excluded. The authors diagnosed from clinical symptoms, serum thyroxine, TRAb, thyroid ultrasound and orbital computed tomography. As regards this clonotype: Being one base from a much bigger clone, this may be a read error.

The specimen was peripheral blood or thyroid tissue (not recorded which). The receptor comes from an adult man with Graves' hyperthyroidism.

In DNA form, the CDR3 reads TGTGCCAGCAGGGAGGGGAGATTAGAGACCCAGTTCTTC. Its translation is CASREGRLETQFF. The V call is TRBV2, the J call TRBJ2-5; possibly TRBD2 for D (6 bases). Matching the DNA end better, TRBJ2-1 makes the J call doubtful. The germline gives CDR1 SNHLY, CDR2 FYNNEI. This CDR3 has 13 amino acids.